Each of the 15 T cell receptor beta chains below was sequenced from the same sample in a study of OX40 agonist ivuxolimab in advanced cancers. Assay: immunoSEQ multiplex PCR; the TCRdb copy retains only in-frame clones and omits some. The sample consists of more than 25,000 clones, 86% of them appearing once. Sequenced material: CD4+ or CD8+ T cells sorted from blood, taken in a trial of the OX40 agonist ivuxolimab. The source of these receptors is an adult with an advanced solid tumor such as melanoma, head and neck, liver or kidney cancer.

The chain joins TRBV2 to TRBJ2-5, with 8 bases lining up with TRBD1. V trimming: 1 base; J trimming: 2 bases; junction bases outside the gene matches: 6. Germline CDR1 SNHLY, CDR2 FYNNEI. CDR3 length equals 16 residues. CDR3 nucleotides: TGTGCCAGCAGTGAAGGACCCGGGACAGGACAAGAGACCCAGTACTTC. It translates to CASSEGPGTGQETQYF.

This clone was detected only once. CDR3 protein: CASSSDPNPYEQYF. The CDR3 DNA reads TGTGCCAGCAGTTCCGACCCGAATCCGTACGAGCAGTACTTC. The chain combines TRBV6-5 with TRBJ2-7; D uncertain. Germline assignment: CDR1 MNHEY and CDR2 SVGAGI. This CDR3 is 14 amino acids long. Trimming took off 4 bases at V and 4 bases at J, with 14 bases between the two ends.

Here the CDR3 DNA reads TGTGCCAGCAGCTTAGGGGGGCACCAATCCTACGAGCAGTACTTC. Its protein is CASSLGGHQSYEQYF. The chain carries TRBV11-2 and TRBJ2-7; D may be TRBD1 (6 bases). V was trimmed by 1 base and J by 1 base, leaving 11 bases between them. Germline CDR1 SGHAT, CDR2 FQNNGV. The CDR3 runs to 15 residues.

Written as DNA, the CDR3 is TGTGCCAGCACCCCGACTAGCGGCACTATCGGGGAGCTGTTTTTT. The encoded protein is CASTPTSGTIGELFF. V is TRBV7-9 and J is TRBJ2-2; 9 bases align to TRBD2. The V gene end was trimmed by 7 bases and the J gene end by 7 bases; junction bases not matched to a gene: 10. Looked up from germline, CDR1 is SEHNR and CDR2 is FQNEAQ (reference sequence). CDR3 length: 15 residues. Using reference TRBV7-9 and TRBJ2-2 for the parts outside the CDR3, the full variable domain is DTGVSQNPRHKITKRGQNVTFRCDPISEHNRLYWYRQTLGQGPEFLTYFQNEAQLEKSRLLSDRFSAERPKGSFSTLEIQRTEQGDSAMYLCASTPTSGTIGELFFGEGSRLTVL.

The rearrangement joins TRBV7-6 to TRBJ1-5; D perhaps matches TRBD1 (6 bases). The V end was cut by 1 base, the J end by 7 bases, with 11 bases between. The CDR3 is made up of 14 amino acids. Germline V lookup: CDR1 SGHVS, CDR2 FNYEAQ. The CDR3, as DNA: TGTGCCAGCAGCTTAGGAGGGGGTGTGCAGCCCCAGCATTTT. Its translation: CASSLGGGVQPQHF.

This clone has just a few counts. The gene calls are TRBV28 and TRBJ1-1; D perhaps matches TRBD1 (5 bases). The germline V and J ends were trimmed by 6 bases and 1 base, with 9 bases remaining between them. The CDR3 runs 13 residues. Germline V CDR1 and CDR2: MDHEN, SYDVKM. CDR3 residues: CASRADRNTEAFF. CDR3 nucleotides: TGTGCCAGCAGAGCCGACAGGAACACTGAAGCTTTCTTT.

The chain uses TRBV7-8 and TRBJ2-1, with 9 bases fitting TRBD2. V lost 1 base and J lost 4; bases outside the gene matches: 2. The CDR3 contains 15 residues. Germline CDR1 reads SGHVS; CDR2 reads FQNEAQ. The CDR3 region is CASSLGTSAYNEQFF. CDR3 nucleotide sequence: TGTGCCAGCAGCTTAGGGACTAGCGCATACAATGAGCAGTTCTTC.

The chain is built from TRBV5-6 and TRBJ2-7, with 7 bases fitting TRBD2. The V gene's germline CDR1 is SGHDT and CDR2 YYEEEE. After removal of 4 bases from V and 7 bases from J, the junction contained 8 bases not matched to a gene. This CDR3 region has 13 residues. CDR3 DNA: TGTGCCAGCAGCCTGGGGACTACCGGAGAGCAGTACTTC. It is translated as CASSLGTTGEQYF.

In DNA, the CDR3 is TGCAGCGCCTGGACCGGCGGGCCATATGGCTACACCTTC. It translates to CSAWTGGPYGYTF. The gene calls are TRBV29-1 and TRBJ1-2; no firm D call. Trimming shortened V by 7 bases and J by 5 bases, and 17 bases separated the two germline ends. The germline CDR1 and CDR2 sequences are SQVTM and ANQGSEA. CDR3 length: 13 amino acids.

This chain uses TRBV7-9 with TRBJ2-5, with 8 bases matching TRBD2. CDR3 length equals 17 residues. With 5 bases clipped from V and 0 bases from J, the junction kept 11 bases outside the gene matches. CDR1 and CDR2 (germline): SEHNR, FQNEAQ (reference sequence). CDR3 bases: TGTGCCAGCAGCCTCCCGATTAGCGGGGCGTACCAAGAGACCCAGTACTTC. Its protein is CASSLPISGAYQETQYF.

The chain recombines TRBV7-6 with TRBJ1-5; D is unclear. The CDR3 has 13 amino acids. The germline V gene encodes CDR1 SGHVS and CDR2 FNYEAQ. The V end lost 1 base, the J end lost 3 bases, and 4 bases lay between the germline ends. The CDR3 here is CASSLEPNQPQHF. CDR3 nucleotides: TGTGCCAGCAGCTTAGAACCCAATCAGCCCCAGCATTTT.

The rearrangement links TRBV14 to TRBJ2-7, with D tentatively TRBD2 (6 bases). The V end was cut by 1 base, the J end by 0 bases, with 10 bases between. The germline gives CDR1 SGHDN, CDR2 FVKESK. This CDR3 contains 15 residues. The CDR3 DNA sequence: TGTGCCAGCAGCCAAGGGGTCGGGAGCTCCTACGAGCAGTACTTC. Protein product: CASSQGVGSSYEQYF.

This rearrangement joins TRBV9 to TRBJ2-1; D is perhaps TRBD1 or TRBD2 (5 bases each). Trimming took off 3 bases at V and 4 bases at J, with 8 bases between the two ends. There are 13 residues in the CDR3. The germline V gene encodes CDR1 SGDLS and CDR2 YYNGEE. CDR3 DNA sequence: TGTGCCAGCAGCGACGGGACGTACAATGAGCAGTTCTTC. Encoded protein: CASSDGTYNEQFF.

This chain links TRBV7-9 with TRBJ2-2, with D unclear. V was pared by 3 bases and J by 1 base, with 6 bases between. Per the germline V gene, CDR1 is SEHNR and CDR2 is FQNEAQ (reference sequence). The CDR3 totals 14 residues. The CDR3 is CASSFIGNTGELFF. For the CDR3, the DNA is TGTGCCAGCAGCTTCATTGGGAACACCGGGGAGCTGTTTTTT.

V gene TRBV7-2 combines with J gene TRBJ2-7; the D is unclear. The CDR3 contains 13 residues. Trimming cost V 6 bases and J 5 bases, with 14 bases left between them. Germline CDR1 SGHTA, CDR2 FQGNSA. CDR3 in DNA: TGTGCCAGCAGTTTCGTACCGGCTGACGAGCAGTACTTC. Its translation is CASSFVPADEQYF.